These T cell receptor beta chains were read from a single sample in a study of CD8+ T cells in alopecia areata. Sequenced by immunoSEQ multiplex PCR; TCRdb stores in-frame clones only, minus some. The table lists about 200,000 clones, approximately 57% of them singletons. The sequencing used CD4+ T cells sorted from blood, collected at week 24, from a patient treated with tofacitinib. These receptors originate from a human donor with alopecia areata. Both conserved end residues are part of each CDR3. A D gene is named only where the DNA matches it firmly. A clone size is listed for some rows: how often the clone was seen (once, few, many), or a class if it is expanded.

d_call j_call clone_size v_call cdr3_nt cdr3_aa
NA TRBJ1-5 NA TRBV10-3 TGTGCCACCCAGTTCGGAGTTAATCAGCCCCAGCATTTT CATQFGVNQPQHF
TRBD1 TRBJ1-4 few TRBV5-1 TGCGCCAGCAGCCAGACAGGGAGAGATGAAAAACTGTTTTTT CASSQTGRDEKLFF
NA TRBJ1-2 NA TRBV29-1 TGCAGCGTTGGACAGCAGTATGGCTACACCTTC CSVGQQYGYTF
NA TRBJ1-1 NA TRBV29-1 TGCAGCGTTGCGAGGGCGTTGAACACTGAAGCTTTCTTT CSVARALNTEAFF
TRBD1 TRBJ1-5 NA TRBV7-6 TGTGCCAGCAGCCGGGACAGAGATCAGCCCCAGCATTTT CASSRDRDQPQHF
NA TRBJ2-2 few TRBV7-3 TGTGCCAGCAGCGCTGGACAGAACACCGGGGAGCTGTTTTTT CASSAGQNTGELFF
NA TRBJ1-1 NA TRBV7-9 TGTGCCAGCACTGTGGTGAACACTGAAGCTTTCTTT CASTVVNTEAFF
NA TRBJ2-7 NA TRBV29-1 TGCAGCGCCCGGGGTCTCACAGTAGGGGAGCAGTACTTC CSARGLTVGEQYF
NA TRBJ1-2 once TRBV5-6 TGTGCCAGCAGCTTCCCCGGGACTCCGGAGGAGGGTGGCTACACCTTC CASSFPGTPEEGGYTF
NA TRBJ2-3 NA TRBV29-1 TGCAGCGTACGACTTGATACGCAGTATTTT CSVRLDTQYF